One sample yielded the 18 T cell receptor beta chains listed below, sequenced in a study of blood T cell repertoires in COVID-19. The assay was immunoSEQ multiplex PCR, and TCRdb's table has in-frame clones only and misses some. Among approximately 80,000 clones listed, roughly 88% were seen once. The sample was peripheral blood. Receptor source: a woman older than 75 with acute or convalescent COVID-19.

The rearrangement uses TRBV29-1 and TRBJ2-7; D is undetermined. The germline V gene encodes CDR1 SQVTM and CDR2 ANQGSEA. The V and J ends lost 4 bases and 1 base respectively, with 14 bases between them. The CDR3 loop spans 14 amino acids. The CDR3 DNA reads as TGCAGCGTTGGCTCTGCCATAGAGTCCTACGAGCAGTACTTC. It specifies CSVGSAIESYEQYF.

The chain joins TRBV30 to TRBJ2-1; D ambiguous. CDR1 is GTSNPN, CDR2 SVGIG, per germline (reference sequence). The CDR3 covers 15 residues. V gave up 4 bases and J gave up 3 bases, with 16 bases separating them. CDR3 nucleotides: TGTGCCTGGACCCGAGGTAGCTCTAACTACAATGAGCAGTTCTTC. Translation: CAWTRGSSNYNEQFF.

This chain connects TRBV12-5 to TRBJ1-4; D perhaps matches TRBD1 (5 bases). Germline CDR1 LGHNT, CDR2 FRNRAP. Trimming left V 6 bases short and J 5 bases short, with 16 bases between. This CDR3 comprises 15 residues. This chain's CDR3 is CASGTGDNTNEKLFF. The DNA for the CDR3 is TGTGCTAGTGGCACAGGCGATAACACCAATGAAAAACTGTTTTTT.

In its sample, this clone was seen once. This chain links TRBV6-7 with TRBJ2-4; 14 bases fit TRBD2. TRBV6-7 is known as an ORF, though its function is uncertain. With 4 bases clipped from V and 4 bases from J, the junction kept 9 bases outside the gene matches. The CDR3 consists of 18 residues. The CDR3 is CASSFPRLAGGLKNIQYF. The CDR3 bases are TGTGCCAGCAGTTTTCCCCGACTAGCGGGAGGGTTGAAAAACATTCAGTACTTC.

The chain joins TRBV30 to TRBJ1-2, with D unclear. The CDR3 loop spans 14 amino acids. Deletions cut 3 bases from V and 2 bases from J, with 13 bases between. The V gene's germline CDR1 is GTSNPN and CDR2 SVGIG (reference sequence). The CDR3 coding sequence is TGTGCCTGGAGGGTGGTCGGTCGGAACTATGGCTACACCTTC. It translates to CAWRVVGRNYGYTF. Full variable domain (missing parts from reference TRBV30 and TRBJ1-2): SQTIHQWPATLVQPVGSPLSLECTVEGTSNPNLYWYRQAAGRGLQLLFYSVGIGQISSEVPQNLSASRPQDRQFILSSKKLLLSDSGFYLCAWRVVGRNYGYTFGSGTRLTVV.

In its sample, this clone was seen once. This chain joins TRBV6-5 and TRBJ2-1, with 8 bases that match TRBD1. Trimming cost V 2 bases and J 2 bases; bases outside gene matches: 5. The CDR3 contains 16 residues. The germline CDR1 and CDR2 sequences are MNHEY and SVGAGI. The chain's CDR3 is CASSYPTGAPYNEQFF. In DNA, the CDR3 is TGTGCCAGCAGTTACCCGACAGGGGCCCCCTACAATGAGCAGTTCTTC.

This chain connects TRBV2 to TRBJ1-2, with 7 nucleotides matching TRBD1. The trim removed 5 bases at V and 7 bases at J, leaving 1 base unmatched. The germline gives CDR1 SNHLY, CDR2 FYNNEI. This CDR3 spans 11 amino acids. CDR3 DNA: TGTGCCAGCAGTCCAGGGGGTGGCTACACCTTC. Translating it yields CASSPGGGYTF. Based on the CDR3 plus reference TRBV2 and TRBJ1-2, the full variable domain is EPEVTQTPSHQVTQMGQEVILRCVPISNHLYFYWYRQILGQKVEFLVSFYNNEISEKSEIFDDQFSVERPDGSNFTLKIRSTKLEDSAMYFCASSPGGGYTFGSGTRLTVV.

This chain links TRBV12-3 or TRBV12-4 with TRBJ2-5, with D possibly TRBD2 on 5 matching bases. CDR3 length equals 13 residues. V was pared by 5 bases and J by 7 bases, with 14 bases between. For the CDR3, the DNA is TGTGCCAGCAGTCGGCCTTGGGCGGGGACCCAGTACTTC. It codes for CASSRPWAGTQYF.

The chain carries TRBV6-2 or TRBV6-3 and TRBJ2-7; 7 bases are shared with TRBD2. Germline CDR1 is MNHEY and CDR2 is SVGEGT. The V segment lost 4 bases and the J segment 0 bases; nucleotides outside the gene matches: 12. The CDR3 length is 17 residues. The CDR3 DNA sequence: TGTGCCAGCAGTTCGGCCCATCCACGCGGGAGCTCCTACGAGCAGTACTTC. Translated: CASSSAHPRGSSYEQYF.

This sequence joins TRBV7-2 and TRBJ2-3; D ambiguous. Germline values: CDR1 SGHTA, CDR2 FQGNSA. V lost 5 bases to trimming and J lost 6 bases, with 9 bases between them. The CDR3 covers 12 residues. In DNA form, the CDR3 reads TGTGCCAGCAGCCAATTTCCCGATACGCAGTATTTT. This codes for CASSQFPDTQYF.

The rearrangement joins TRBV19 to TRBJ2-1, with TRBD2 as a possible D gene (6 bases). The germline V gene encodes CDR1 LNHDA and CDR2 SQIVND (reference sequence). V was trimmed by 4 bases and J by 5 bases, leaving 12 bases between them. This CDR3 is 14 amino acids long. The CDR3 DNA sequence: TGTGCCAGTAGTACGCGGAGGGTAAACAATGAGCAGTTCTTC. Residues: CASSTRRVNNEQFF.

This chain links TRBV6-1 with TRBJ1-5; D is unresolved. This CDR3 contains 15 residues. CDR1 and CDR2 from the germline V gene are MNHNS and SASEGT. V gave up 1 base and J gave up 1 base, with 8 bases separating them. The CDR3 region has the DNA TGTGCCAGCAGTGAAGTTTCTAGAAGCAATCAGCCCCAGCATTTT. Translation: CASSEVSRSNQPQHF.

This sequence joins TRBV18 and TRBJ2-1; TRBD2 agrees at 13 bases. Germline V gene lookup returns CDR1 KGHSH and CDR2 LQKENI. V lost 5 bases and J lost 6; bases outside the gene matches: 4. The CDR3 length is 15 residues. This CDR3 is CASSVTSGRVNEQFF. CDR3 coding DNA: TGTGCCAGCTCAGTTACTAGCGGGAGGGTCAATGAGCAGTTCTTC.

V is TRBV9 and J is TRBJ2-1, with 10 positions matching TRBD2. The CDR3 is 15 residues long. The germline V gene encodes CDR1 SGDLS and CDR2 YYNGEE. After removal of 0 bases from V and 7 bases from J, the junction contained 4 bases not matched to a gene. CDR3 sequence reads: CASSVVASGRNEQFF. CDR3 coding DNA: TGTGCCAGCAGCGTAGTTGCTAGCGGGAGAAATGAGCAGTTCTTC.

This clone was observed once. V gene TRBV5-6 combines with J gene TRBJ1-1; D remains unclear. V dropped 4 bases and J dropped 2 bases, with 12 bases sitting between them. The CDR3 has 14 amino acids. CDR1 and CDR2 from the germline V gene are SGHDT and YYEEEE. The CDR3 protein is CASSPRGYNTEAFF. CDR3 DNA: TGTGCCAGCAGCCCCCGGGGTTATAACACTGAAGCTTTCTTT.

This clone was seen only once. The chain couples TRBV30 to TRBJ1-5; tentatively, D is TRBD1 (6 bases). Germline assignment: CDR1 GTSNPN and CDR2 SVGIG (reference sequence). CDR3 length: 13 residues. The V and J ends lost 3 bases and 6 bases respectively, with 12 bases between them. The DNA of the CDR3 is TGTGCCTGGAGCAATCAGGGGTTTCAGCCCCAGCATTTT. This sequence encodes CAWSNQGFQPQHF.

This clone was observed once. This chain links TRBV9 with TRBJ2-1; the match to TRBD2 covers 9 bases. The CDR3 totals 18 residues. J lost 4 bases, V lost 3 bases, and 14 bases had no gene match. Germline lookup yields CDR1 SGDLS and CDR2 YYNGEE. The CDR3 DNA sequence: TGTGCCAGCAGCGCCCGATCCCCTATAGCGGGAGCATACAATGAGCAGTTCTTC. It yields the protein CASSARSPIAGAYNEQFF.

J is TRBJ1-1 and V is TRBV6-6, with TRBD1 matching over 7 bases. CDR3 length: 14 amino acids. The V and J ends lost 8 bases and 3 bases, in that order; junction bases with no gene match: 9. CDR1 and CDR2 from the germline V gene are MNHNY and SVGAGI (reference sequence). CDR3 in amino acids: CASYRGPGDTEAFF. The CDR3 DNA reads as TGTGCCAGCTACAGGGGTCCTGGGGACACTGAAGCTTTCTTT.